Below are 26 T cell receptor beta chains sequenced from a single sample in a study of blood T cell repertoires in COVID-19. The assay was immunoSEQ multiplex PCR, and TCRdb's table has in-frame clones only and misses some. This table holds under 100,000 clones, around four fifths found once. Sequencing was carried out using peripheral blood. These receptors originate from an elderly man with active or convalescent COVID-19.

V gene TRBV18 combines with J gene TRBJ2-7; unclear D gene. The CDR3 contains 12 residues. In germline, CDR1 is KGHSH, CDR2 LQKENI. V lost 6 bases and J lost 2, with 8 bases in between. CDR3 amino acids: CASSRDTYEQYV. The DNA of the CDR3 is TGTGCCAGCTCCCGTGACACCTACGAGCAGTACGTC.

This chain connects TRBV5-1 to TRBJ2-2, with TRBD1 matching 8 bases. This CDR3 contains 15 residues. Trimming removed 4 bases from V and 1 base from J; junction bases left unmatched: 3. Germline loops: CDR1 SGHRS, CDR2 YFSETQ. The CDR3 here is CASSVTGGNTGELFF. The CDR3 nucleotides read TGCGCCAGCAGCGTCACAGGGGGGAACACCGGGGAGCTGTTTTTT. Drawing the rest from reference TRBV5-1 and TRBJ2-2, the complete variable domain is KAGVTQTPRYLIKTRGQQVTLSCSPISGHRSVSWYQQTPGQGLQFLFEYFSETQRNKGNFPGRFSGRQFSNSRSEMNVSTLELGDSALYLCASSVTGGNTGELFFGEGSRLTVL.

This chain links TRBV6-1 with TRBJ2-2; weak D call: TRBD1 (6 bases). The CDR3 covers 16 residues. Between the trimmed V and J ends, which lost 4 bases and 6 bases, there was a span of 18 bases. Germline lookup yields CDR1 MNHNS and CDR2 SASEGT. The CDR3 DNA sequence: TGTGCCAGCAGTGTACCCAGGGGTGGGGAACCCGGGGAGCTGTTTTTT. It codes for CASSVPRGGEPGELFF.

The genes are TRBV7-3 and TRBJ2-1; 9 positions match TRBD2. CDR3 length equals 17 residues. Trimming removed 2 bases from V and 2 bases from J; junction bases left unmatched: 7. Germline V gene data show CDR1 as SGHTA and CDR2 as FQGTGA. CDR3 sequence (DNA): TGTGCCAGCAGCTTAGGCCCAGCGGGAGGAACCTACAATGAGCAGTTCTTC. As protein: CASSLGPAGGTYNEQFF.

This chain connects TRBV5-1 to TRBJ1-1; D is possibly TRBD1 (5 bases). Germline V lookup: CDR1 SGHRS, CDR2 YFSETQ. Trimming took off 4 bases at V and 2 bases at J, with 21 bases between the two ends. The CDR3 sequence is 17 residues long. The CDR3 reads CASSGTGYPNGNTEAFF. CDR3 DNA: TGCGCCAGCAGCGGAACAGGCTACCCGAACGGAAACACTGAAGCTTTCTTT.

This CDR3 is CSARTSGAGEQFF. The CDR3, as DNA: TGCAGCGCCCGGACTAGCGGGGCTGGGGAGCAGTTCTTC. V is TRBV29-1 and J is TRBJ2-1, with 12 positions matching TRBD2. Looked up from germline, CDR1 is SQVTM and CDR2 is ANQGSEA. The CDR3 runs 13 residues. Trimming removed 7 bases from V and 10 bases from J; junction bases left unmatched: 8.

The chain combines TRBV3-1 (or the pseudogene TRBV3-2) with TRBJ1-1, with D unresolved. This CDR3 is built from 14 residues. The V gene lost 0 bases and the J gene lost 3 bases, with 8 bases spanning the gap. Germline assignment: CDR1 LGHDT and CDR2 YNNKEL (reference sequence). The CDR3 nucleotides are TGTGCCAGCAGCCAAGATGTCCGGTACACTGAAGCTTTCTTT. Translating gives CASSQDVRYTEAFF.

The chain couples TRBV7-9 to TRBJ1-6; unclear D gene. The CDR3 runs 15 residues. Trimming removed 6 bases at V and 5 bases at J, with 14 bases between. Germline V gene data show CDR1 as SEHNR and CDR2 as FQNEAQ (reference sequence). CDR3 region: CASRSVGGNNSPLHF. For the CDR3, the DNA is TGTGCCAGCAGATCTGTTGGAGGGAATAATTCACCCCTCCACTTT.

V gene TRBV24-1 combines with J gene TRBJ2-5, with TRBD1 identical over 9 bases. The germline gives CDR1 KGHDR, CDR2 SFDVKD. The CDR3 covers 15 residues. Unmatched junction bases numbered 8, after V lost 5 bases and J lost 5 bases. In DNA, the CDR3 is TGTGCCACCAGTGGTTGGACAGGGGTTGGGGAGACCCAGTACTTC. This codes for CATSGWTGVGETQYF.

The rearrangement uses TRBV5-8 and TRBJ2-3; 10 bases are a match to TRBD1. Trimming took 4 bases from V and 4 from J; bases not matched to a gene: 6. Germline CDR1 is SGHTS and CDR2 is YDEGEE. CDR3 length equals 15 residues. Here the CDR3 reads CASSQRQGASDTQYF. CDR3 bases: TGTGCCAGCAGCCAAAGACAGGGGGCGTCAGATACGCAGTATTTT.

V usage is TRBV30 and J usage is TRBJ1-2; 8 bases line up with TRBD1. J gave up 4 bases and V 2 bases, and 9 bases lay outside the gene matches. The germline V gene encodes CDR1 GTSNPN and CDR2 SVGIG (reference sequence). The CDR3 is made up of 15 amino acids. The CDR3 DNA reads TGTGCCTGGAGTCGAGGCGGACAGGGTTCCTATGGCTACACCTTC. Translation: CAWSRGGQGSYGYTF.

V gene TRBV7-9 combines with J gene TRBJ2-4, with D possibly being TRBD1 (8 bases). CDR3 size: 15 residues. The V end was cut by 5 bases, the J end by 6 bases, with 17 bases between. CDR1 is SEHNR and CDR2 is FQNEAQ in the germline V gene (reference sequence). CDR3 nucleotide sequence: TGTGCCAGCAGCGACCCGACAGGGGAGGGAAACATTCAGTACTTC. Its translation is CASSDPTGEGNIQYF. The full variable domain, completed using reference TRBV7-9 and TRBJ2-4, is DTGVSQNPRHKITKRGQNVTFRCDPISEHNRLYWYRQTLGQGPEFLTYFQNEAQLEKSRLLSDRFSAERPKGSFSTLEIQRTEQGDSAMYLCASSDPTGEGNIQYFGAGTRLSVL.

The V call is TRBV10-1, the J call TRBJ1-5; D uncertain. The CDR3 extends over 13 amino acids. V dropped 0 bases and J dropped 6 bases, with 6 bases sitting between them. Germline CDR1 and CDR2: WNHNN and SYGVQD (reference sequence). The CDR3 loop is CASSESRGQPQHF. The CDR3 bases are TGCGCCAGCAGTGAGTCGCGGGGTCAGCCCCAGCATTTT.

This sequence joins TRBV28 and TRBJ1-1; D is undetermined. The CDR3 spans 14 residues. CDR1 and CDR2 (germline): MDHEN, SYDVKM. Trimming removed 6 bases from V and 1 base from J, with 12 bases in between. The CDR3 loop is CASREGGSNTEAFF. CDR3 DNA: TGTGCCAGCAGGGAGGGTGGCTCGAACACTGAAGCTTTCTTT.

The chain uses TRBV19 and TRBJ2-2; 10 positions agree with TRBD2. Germline CDR1 and CDR2: LNHDA and SQIVND (reference sequence). This CDR3 comprises 15 residues. The trim removed 8 bases at V and 6 bases at J, leaving 9 bases unmatched. The CDR3 nucleotides are TGTGCCAGTCTCCCCCTAGCGGGAGCTGCCGGGGAGCTGTTTTTT. Translation gives CASLPLAGAAGELFF.

This chain links TRBV2 with TRBJ1-5, with D hard to call. Germline V gives CDR1 SNHLY, CDR2 FYNNEI. Trimming cost V 2 bases and J 7 bases, with 9 bases left between them. The CDR3 has 13 amino acids. The CDR3 nucleotides read TGTGCCAGCAGTGAAAGTCCGGGGCAGCCCCAGCATTTT. This gives the protein CASSESPGQPQHF. Drawing the rest from reference TRBV2 and TRBJ1-5, the complete variable domain is EPEVTQTPSHQVTQMGQEVILRCVPISNHLYFYWYRQILGQKVEFLVSFYNNEISEKSEIFDDQFSVERPDGSNFTLKIRSTKLEDSAMYFCASSESPGQPQHFGDGTRLSIL.

The chain uses TRBV3-1 (or the pseudogene TRBV3-2) and TRBJ1-1; no clear D. Germline CDR1 LGHDT, CDR2 YNNKEL (reference sequence). The CDR3 consists of 12 residues. V lost 4 bases and J lost 1, with 4 bases in between. CDR3: CASSRQNTEAFF. In DNA, the CDR3 is TGTGCCAGCAGCCGACAGAACACTGAAGCTTTCTTT.

V gene TRBV5-4 combines with J gene TRBJ1-6; D uncertain. V was pared by 3 bases and J by 2 bases, with 21 bases between. This CDR3 contains 19 residues. CDR1 SGHNT and CDR2 YYREEE come from the germline V gene (reference sequence). The CDR3 sequence: CASSSIRERQRPYNSPLHF. In DNA, the CDR3 is TGTGCCAGCAGCTCAATCCGGGAGCGACAACGCCCCTATAATTCACCCCTCCACTTT. Supplemented by reference TRBV5-4 and TRBJ1-6, the full variable domain reads ETGVTQSPTHLIKTRGQQVTLRCSSQSGHNTVSWYQQALGQGPQFIFQYYREEENGRGNFPPRFSGLQFPNYSSELNVNALELDDSALYLCASSSIRERQRPYNSPLHFGNGTRLTVT.

This chain links TRBV6-2 or TRBV6-3 with TRBJ1-5, with 10 bases matching TRBD1. The CDR3 consists of 15 residues. Unmatched junction bases numbered 2, after V lost 4 bases and J lost 2 bases. Germline-derived CDR1 and CDR2 are MNHEY and SVGEGT. CDR3 amino acids: CASSWDRGRNQPQHF. The CDR3 bases are TGTGCCAGCAGTTGGGACAGGGGTCGCAATCAGCCCCAGCATTTT.

The chain is built from TRBV7-3 and TRBJ2-1; no firm D call. Trimming left V 8 bases short and J 7 bases short, with 15 bases between. The CDR3 length is 13 residues. Germline V lookup: CDR1 SGHTA, CDR2 FQGTGA. The CDR3 sequence is CASGLTTLNEQFF. The CDR3 DNA is TGTGCCAGCGGGCTTACCACCTTAAATGAGCAGTTCTTC.

V gene TRBV6-4 combines with J gene TRBJ2-7; D is unclear. Germline V lookup: CDR1 MRHNA, CDR2 SNTAGT. V was cut by 6 bases and J by 3 bases, with 33 bases left in between. This CDR3 has 20 residues. CDR3 DNA sequence: TGTGCCAGCAGGGGTCAGTTCGAGTCCCTGGTACGAGGAGCCCACTACGAGCAGTACGTC. Translating it yields CASRGQFESLVRGAHYEQYV.

This chain joins TRBV11-1 and TRBJ1-6, with D unresolved. Trimming took off 0 bases at V and 8 bases at J, with 5 bases between the two ends. Per germline, CDR1 SGHAT and CDR2 FQDESV (reference sequence). The CDR3 consists of 13 residues. The CDR3 loop reads CASSLAFDSPLHF. CDR3 DNA sequence: TGTGCCAGCAGCTTAGCGTTCGATTCACCCCTCCACTTT.

The J gene is TRBJ1-5, the V gene TRBV28, with a possible D match to TRBD1 (5 bases). Germline-derived CDR1 and CDR2 are MDHEN and SYDVKM. V was clipped by 2 bases and J by 2 bases, with 13 bases between them. CDR3 length: 16 residues. The CDR3 region is CASSLGGLGGNQPQHF. The CDR3 DNA sequence: TGTGCCAGCAGTTTAGGGGGGTTGGGTGGCAATCAGCCCCAGCATTTT.

This clone was counted once. The V and J genes are TRBV2 and TRBJ1-5; 11 nucleotides align to TRBD1. This CDR3 contains 17 residues. CDR1 and CDR2 (germline): SNHLY, FYNNEI. The V and J ends lost 3 bases and 9 bases, in that order; junction bases with no gene match: 13. The CDR3 nucleotides are TGTGCCAGCAGTGACCAAGGACAGGGGGCCGGCAAAGGGCCCCAGCATTTT. Translation gives CASSDQGQGAGKGPQHF.

The rearrangement joins TRBV7-8 to TRBJ1-5; D possibly corresponds to TRBD1 (6 bases). V was trimmed by 0 bases and J by 5 bases, leaving 11 bases between them. The CDR3 totals 15 residues. Germline CDR1 and CDR2: SGHVS and FQNEAQ. The CDR3 bases are TGTGCCAGCAGCTTAGCCATCCAGGGGTATCAGCCCCAGCATTTT. Translating it yields CASSLAIQGYQPQHF. Based on the CDR3 plus reference TRBV7-8 and TRBJ1-5, the full variable domain is GAGVSQSPRYKVAKRGQDVALRCDPISGHVSLFWYQQALGQGPEFLTYFQNEAQLDKSGLPSDRFFAERPEGSVSTLKIQRTQQEDSAVYLCASSLAIQGYQPQHFGDGTRLSIL.

The chain uses TRBV11-1 and TRBJ1-4; D may be TRBD1 (6 bases). Germline V gene sequence: CDR1 SGHAT, CDR2 FQDESV (reference sequence). Trimming stripped 5 bases from V and 5 bases from J, with 12 bases between. This CDR3 has 14 amino acids. The DNA for the CDR3 is TGTGCCAGCAGCGACCGGACAGAGAATGAAAAACTGTTTTTT. Amino acid sequence: CASSDRTENEKLFF.